This TCR beta chain was recovered during a study of CD8+ T cells in alopecia areata. RNA extraction and reverse transcription yielded cDNA as sequencing template. Libraries were prepared by immunoSEQ multiplex PCR; TCRdb keeps only in-frame clonotypes and omits some of them. Found here are some 200,000 clones, roughly three fifths of them singletons; the top ten hold 4.9%. Sorted out of PBMCs were CD4+ T cells and CD8+ T cells. This CDR3 contains 13 residues. Per the germline V gene, CDR1 is SQVTM and CDR2 is ANQGSEA. V lost 7 bases and J 0 bases, leaving 12 bases between the germline ends. The chain recombines TRBV29-1 with TRBJ1-1, with unresolved D. The specimen was CD8+ T cells sorted from blood. The clonotype comes from a human donor in good health. CDR3 residues: CSAMNPLNTEAFF. CDR3 nucleotide sequence: TGCAGCGCCATGAACCCCTTGAACACTGAAGCTTTCTTT.